This T cell receptor (beta chain) appears in the sequencing data of a study of a mutant IDH1 vaccine in newly diagnosed glioma (dated by TCRdb to the early 2020s). At the level of the whole study: In the chemotherapy-containing groups, vaccination started alongside temozolomide cycles, whereas in patients who had radiotherapy alone it started 4-6 weeks after radiotherapy. Of the roughly 34 treated patients, 62.5% were male and about 40% were female, and the mean age was 40.4 years. Before enrollment, most patients had been given radiochemotherapy with temozolomide as standard therapy, while the rest had received either radiotherapy alone or temozolomide alone. The week-35 safety follow-up was designated visit V12, and the week-47 end of study was designated visit V13. Six visits were used for peripheral blood collection: V03 (baseline), V05, V07, V10, V12 and V13. For exploratory analyses, longitudinal TCRB deep sequencing was carried out in around 24 treated patients wherever samples were available.

From a lookup of the germline V gene (reference sequence), CDR1 and CDR2 are MNHNY and SVGAGI. V and J lose 8 bases and 10 bases, and a span of 9 bases separates them. The CDR3 measures 10 amino acids from cysteine to phenylalanine. The CDR3 DNA has 30 bases and is translated from base 1. This clone has only one observation. This clone's antigen is unknown. Base-call qualities are not available, and no considerably larger clone is one nucleotide away. General conclusions and limits of the study: Vaccine-induced immune responses across multiple MHC alleles were detected in approximately 93% of patients. According to the authors, sample limitations meant that analyses of patient blood samples could not be reproduced. Pseudoprogression seemed to be unrelated to changes in the top peripheral T cell clonotypes found by TCRB sequencing. Availability determined which PBMC samples were chosen for TCRB deep sequencing.

The library was obtained by the immunoSEQ multiplex PCR assay. The hsTCRB Kit was used according to the manufacturer's protocol to amplify rearranged TCR beta chain sequences. TCRB libraries were sequenced on an Illumina MiSeq. The authors processed their data as follows. The kit vendor's proprietary platform handled demultiplexing, trimming and gene mapping. TCRdb's version of the immuneACCESS table is confined to in-frame rearrangements and falls short of the full clone set. An unresolved V gene accounts for under half of the shortfall where checked; the remainder is of unknown origin. V, J and clone size derive from that table, while D and trimming were established from the DNA sequence. Within this sample are 50,000 to 70,000 clones, with around 86% of them counted one time only. 3.2% of the sample is taken by the ten largest. The sample's time point label, decoded: week 47, end of study. Each vaccine dose was 300 ug of a 20-mer mutant IDH1 peptide in Montanide, given subcutaneously with topical imiquimod. Patients were given eight vaccinations, in weeks 1, 3, 5, 7, 11, 15, 19 and 23, which matched visits V03 through V10. Newly diagnosed WHO grade 3 or 4 IDH1-mutant astrocytomas showing loss of nuclear ATRX were present in the donors. The samples were drawn from NOA16, a multicentre, single-arm, open-label phase I trial in Germany that tested a mutant IDH1 peptide vaccine in humans for the first time. The DNeasy Blood and Tissue Kit was used to extract genomic DNA from EDTA blood for TCRB sequencing.

This receptor was identified in a woman aged 45-59 years with glioma. The input for sequencing was PBMCs, taken from a glioma patient whose treatment included an IDH1 peptide vaccine. The chain uses TRBV6-6 and TRBJ2-1; no D gene is confidently identified. CDR3 loop: CASGHGEQFF. The DNA is TGTGCCAGCGGTCACGGGGAGCAGTTCTTC.